This T cell receptor (beta chain) emerged from a study of T cells in Graves' hyperthyroidism and ophthalmopathy. Overall study results and limits: The blood repertoire included most of the expanded thyroid clonotypes above 0.001.

The TCR beta CDR3 regions underwent amplification using RNA transcripts as the source. During a first-round RT-PCR of the TCR CDR3, the HTBI primer set was used. In TCRdb, the multiplex PCR reads were re-called with MiXCR into one record per CDR3 protein. The sample lists 300,000 or so distinct CDR3 sequences; around 23% were seen once. The ends lost 5 bases at V and 8 bases at J; junction bases unmatched: 3. Germline values: CDR1 SNHLY, CDR2 FYNNEI. The CDR3 extends over 14 amino acids. This clonotype was recorded a few times. Its cognate antigen is unknown. Stable hyperthyroidism: no ophthalmopathy progression over 18 months of follow-up. Patients between 18 and 65 years old had hyperthyroidism, newly diagnosed and lasting under 2 months.

This sequence was found in a woman between 45 and 60 years old with Graves' hyperthyroidism. Sequenced sample: blood. The V gene is TRBV2, the J gene TRBJ1-6; 10 bases match TRBD1. DNA for the CDR3: TGTGCCAGCAGTCGGACAGGGGGGGATTCACCCCTCCACTTT. It encodes CASSRTGGDSPLHF.